These 22 T cell receptor beta chains share one sample of origin, sequenced in a study of blood T cell repertoires in COVID-19. Clones were sequenced by immunoSEQ multiplex PCR, and TCRdb holds only the in-frame ones, with some missing. The sample has 90,000 or so clones; 80% to 90% are singletons. Specimen: peripheral blood. These receptors were obtained from a human donor in a cohort sampled during active COVID-19.

The rearrangement links TRBV5-6 to TRBJ2-2; no definite D call. The CDR3 runs 15 residues. V shed 2 bases and J shed 4 bases, with 12 bases lying between them. Germline V gives CDR1 SGHDT, CDR2 YYEEEE. The CDR3 here is CASSFELLSTGELFF. The CDR3, as DNA: TGTGCCAGCAGCTTTGAACTCTTGAGCACCGGGGAGCTGTTTTTT.

The chain couples TRBV7-3 to TRBJ2-5, with 7 bases aligning to TRBD2. The germline V gene has CDR1 SGHTA and CDR2 FQGTGA. J gave up 1 base and V 1 base, and 6 bases lay outside the gene matches. The CDR3 is 16 amino acids. This chain's CDR3 is CASSLRGTTIQETQYF. DNA for the CDR3: TGTGCCAGCAGCTTAAGGGGGACTACAATCCAAGAGACCCAGTACTTC.

This chain connects TRBV19 to TRBJ2-7, with D perhaps matching TRBD2 (5 bases). There are 15 residues in the CDR3. Trimming cost V 5 bases and J 6 bases, with 20 bases left between them. From germline, CDR1 is LNHDA and CDR2 SQIVND (reference sequence). CDR3 bases: TGTGCCAGTAGTGGCCCCGCGGGTGGTTTGGGCGAGCAGTACTTC. This encodes CASSGPAGGLGEQYF.

This clone appeared once. The chain links TRBV6-6 to TRBJ1-1, with 8 bases matching TRBD1. Per the germline V gene, CDR1 is MNHNY and CDR2 is SVGAGI (reference sequence). This CDR3 spans 13 amino acids. The ends lost 6 bases at V and 3 bases at J; junction bases unmatched: 3. This CDR3 reads CASSLGQDTEAFF. The CDR3 DNA is TGTGCCAGCAGCTTGGGACAGGACACTGAAGCTTTCTTT.

The chain employs TRBV11-2 and TRBJ2-1; weak D call: TRBD2 (5 bases). The germline V and J ends were trimmed by 7 bases and 0 bases, with 13 bases remaining between them. Germline V gene sequence: CDR1 SGHAT, CDR2 FQNNGV. This CDR3 has 15 amino acids. CDR3 loop: CASTEEGVSYNEQFF. The CDR3 DNA reads as TGTGCCAGCACCGAAGAGGGTGTCTCCTACAATGAGCAGTTCTTC.

The rearrangement uses TRBV7-2 and TRBJ2-2, with a weak D call TRBD1 (6 bases). Trimming cost V 1 base and J 7 bases, with 10 bases left between them. This CDR3 has 14 amino acids. Germline CDR1 reads SGHTA; CDR2 reads FQGNSA. The CDR3 nucleotides read TGTGCCAGCAGCTTAGTACAGGGCAGCGGGGAGCTGTTTTTT. This gives the protein CASSLVQGSGELFF.

Here the CDR3 DNA reads TGTGCCTCCGAGTCCGGGACAGGGCTTGAAAAACTGTTTTTT. Its protein is CASESGTGLEKLFF. The chain joins TRBV10-3 to TRBJ1-4; the match to TRBD1 covers 9 bases. The length of the CDR3 is 14 residues. Germline loops: CDR1 ENHRY, CDR2 SYGVKD. Trimming cost V 11 bases and J 7 bases; bases outside gene matches: 11.

The V gene is TRBV7-2, the J gene TRBJ1-5; 7 bases agree with TRBD1. The junction had 6 bases not matched to a gene; V was cut back by 3 bases and J by 4 bases. The CDR3 loop spans 15 amino acids. The germline gives CDR1 SGHTA, CDR2 FQGNSA. The CDR3 DNA is TGTGCCAGCAGCTTGGAGAGGGGGCAGAATCAGCCCCAGCATTTT. Translation: CASSLERGQNQPQHF.

This sequence joins TRBV15 and TRBJ1-1, with D unresolved. Trimming removed 4 bases at V and 10 bases at J, with 16 bases between. Germline-derived CDR1 and CDR2 are LNHNV and YYDKDF (reference sequence). The CDR3 is 13 amino acids. CDR3 DNA sequence: TGTGCCACCAGCACCCCGGCCAGAACGGGAGCTTTCTTT. Protein product: CATSTPARTGAFF.

The CDR3 DNA reads as TGTGCCAGCAGCGGCCGGGGGGGCACCGGGGAGCTGTTTTTT. It encodes CASSGRGGTGELFF. The chain links TRBV9 to TRBJ2-2; 8 positions agree with TRBD2. Unmatched junction bases numbered 2, after V lost 3 bases and J lost 4 bases. This CDR3 has 14 residues. Germline CDR1 is SGDLS and CDR2 is YYNGEE. Full variable domain (rest looked up from reference TRBV9 and TRBJ2-2): DSGVTQTPKHLITATGQRVTLRCSPRSGDLSVYWYQQSLDQGLQFLIQYYNGEERAKGNILERFSAQQFPDLHSELNLSSLELGDSALYFCASSGRGGTGELFFGEGSRLTVL.

In DNA, the CDR3 is TGTGCCAGCTCACCAGGGGCCGGAGAGACCCAGTACTTC. Translation gives CASSPGAGETQYF. The chain couples TRBV18 to TRBJ2-5; TRBD1 might be the D (5 bases). V was trimmed by 2 bases and J by 4 bases, leaving 8 bases between them. The CDR3 extends over 13 amino acids. Looked up from germline, CDR1 is KGHSH and CDR2 is LQKENI.

This rearrangement joins TRBV10-3 to TRBJ1-3, with a possible D match to TRBD1 (6 bases). Trimming shortened V by 5 bases and J by 4 bases, and 21 bases separated the two germline ends. The CDR3 loop spans 17 amino acids. Germline CDR1 and CDR2: ENHRY and SYGVKD. The CDR3 nucleotides read TGTGCCATCAGTCGCACCCTCCAAACAGGGAAAGGAAACACCATATATTTT. Translated: CAISRTLQTGKGNTIYF.

This clone was observed a single time. The genes are TRBV5-1 and TRBJ2-2; tentatively, D is TRBD2 (6 bases). This CDR3 has 18 amino acids. The V end lost 3 bases, the J end lost 0 bases, and 18 bases lay between the germline ends. From germline, CDR1 is SGHRS and CDR2 YFSETQ. Here the CDR3 reads CASSYYGGVTTNTGELFF. Here the CDR3 DNA reads TGCGCCAGCAGCTATTACGGCGGGGTGACAACGAACACCGGGGAGCTGTTTTTT. Complete variable domain (other parts from reference TRBV5-1 and TRBJ2-2): KAGVTQTPRYLIKTRGQQVTLSCSPISGHRSVSWYQQTPGQGLQFLFEYFSETQRNKGNFPGRFSGRQFSNSRSEMNVSTLELGDSALYLCASSYYGGVTTNTGELFFGEGSRLTVL.

The chain uses TRBV7-8 and TRBJ1-3, with TRBD1 identical over 9 bases. Germline trimming cut 5 bases from V and 8 bases from J; bases unmatched to any gene: 7. CDR1 is SGHVS, CDR2 FQNEAQ, per germline. The CDR3 has 14 residues. CDR3 bases: TGTGCCAGCAGCCGAGGAGGGACAGGGTACACCATATATTTT. It translates to CASSRGGTGYTIYF.

This clone came up once. V and J are TRBV19 and TRBJ2-2, with a tentative D call TRBD2 (5 bases). V was clipped by 3 bases and J by 9 bases, with 11 bases between them. CDR1 is LNHDA and CDR2 is SQIVND in the germline V gene (reference sequence). The CDR3 covers 13 residues. The CDR3 nucleotides are TGTGCCAGTAGTATCGTGGACTCGCGGGAGCTGTTTTTT. Protein sequence: CASSIVDSRELFF.

The chain uses TRBV30 and TRBJ2-1, with a tentative D call TRBD1 (5 bases). Germline values: CDR1 GTSNPN, CDR2 SVGIG (reference sequence). CDR3 size: 14 residues. V dropped 5 bases and J dropped 2 bases, with 13 bases sitting between them. In DNA form, the CDR3 reads TGTGCCTGGTGTACAGGCCTAGCCTACAATGAGCAGTTCTTC. This translates into CAWCTGLAYNEQFF.

The chain links TRBV30 to TRBJ1-6, with D unresolved. This CDR3 is 12 amino acids long. With 2 bases removed from V and 10 bases from J, the gap between germline ends came to 9 bases. Germline CDR1 is GTSNPN and CDR2 is SVGIG (reference sequence). The CDR3 coding sequence is TGTGCCTGGAGTCGGACTCAGTCACCCCTCCACTTT. Protein sequence: CAWSRTQSPLHF.

This chain connects TRBV4-1 to TRBJ2-5, with D perhaps matching TRBD2 (5 bases). V was shortened by 4 bases and J by 3 bases, with 12 bases between the two germline ends. The CDR3 is 14 amino acids. Germline V CDR1 and CDR2: MGHRA, YSYEKL. The CDR3 DNA follows: TGCGCCAGCAGCCCCCTAGCCCGCGAAGAGACCCAGTACTTC. Its translation is CASSPLAREETQYF.

The genes are TRBV6-5 and TRBJ1-1; D gene uncertain. The length of the CDR3 is 16 residues. The germline CDR1 and CDR2 sequences are MNHEY and SVGAGI. V was cut by 1 base and J by 4 bases, with 16 bases left in between. The CDR3 is CASSYYSGYPGTEAFF. CDR3 nucleotide sequence: TGTGCCAGCAGTTACTATTCCGGGTACCCGGGCACTGAAGCTTTCTTT.

V usage is TRBV27 and J usage is TRBJ2-3; TRBD2 agrees at 14 bases. V gave up 5 bases and J gave up 4 bases; unmatched junction bases: 2. In germline, CDR1 is MNHEY, CDR2 SMNVEV (reference sequence). The length of the CDR3 is 15 residues. CDR3 sequence reads: CASSLTSGGADTQYF. The CDR3 coding sequence is TGTGCCAGCAGTCTGACTAGCGGGGGGGCAGATACGCAGTATTTT.

This chain joins TRBV6-5 and TRBJ1-3; D is uncertain. In germline, CDR1 is MNHEY, CDR2 SVGAGI. The ends were cut back, 6 bases at V and 1 base at J, with 4 bases in the middle. The CDR3 runs 12 residues. The CDR3 loop reads CASSQSGNTIYF. The CDR3 DNA is TGTGCCAGCAGCCAGTCTGGAAACACCATATATTTT.

The rearrangement links TRBV7-2 to TRBJ1-1; D call uncertain. The CDR3 sequence is 13 residues long. The V gene's germline CDR1 is SGHTA and CDR2 FQGNSA. V was shortened by 5 bases and J by 4 bases, with 11 bases between the two germline ends. The CDR3 spells CASSPPGVTEAFF. The CDR3 DNA follows: TGTGCCAGCAGCCCCCCAGGTGTCACTGAAGCTTTCTTT.